This T cell receptor (beta chain) was obtained from a study of response to subunit inactivated influenza vaccine (dated 2018 in TCRdb). Notes on the research overall: Deep quantitative profiling of the T cell receptor repertoire was used in the study to follow responses to a trivalent subunit inactivated influenza vaccine.

About this clonotype: Its antigen remains unidentified. No much larger clone is present one base from it, and per-base qualities are unavailable.

The full study reports these points: It was suggested by the authors that each seasonal influenza vaccination may recruit only a limited number of new T cells.

The junction shows trimming of 3 bases on V and 3 bases on J, and the gene matches do not reach 4 bases of it. The germline V gene (reference sequence) yields DFQATT for CDR1 and SNEGSKA for CDR2. Its CDR3 holds 15 amino acids, cysteine through phenylalanine. Here the CDR3 DNA is all that survives: 45 bases in frame from base 1. Library preparation used RT-PCR. The instrument given in TCRdb is Illumina HiSeq 2500. Clones were called with MiXCR by TCRdb after fastp trimmed the public reads at Q25, and only in-frame beta chains were retained. Each entry is one CDR3 protein sequence, shown with its most common DNA and genes. The sample contains hundreds of thousands of distinct CDR3 sequences, around 14% of them found a single time. The ten most abundant clones make up 6.5% to 8.5% of the sample.

This clonotype originated in a man aged 50 to 60 who received an inactivated influenza vaccine. Donor details come from another sample of the same person, matched by shared clones. Sequences were derived from PBMCs from blood, sampled around 15 days before vaccination. The V and J genes are TRBV20-1 and TRBJ2-3; the central 12 bases match TRBD2. The DNA sequence is as follows: TGCAGTGCTAGCCGACTAGCGGGAGTGACAGATACGCAGTATTTT. It specifies CSASRLAGVTDTQYF.